Listed below are T cell receptor beta chains from one sample, sequenced in a study of T cell responses to AZD1222 COVID-19 vaccine. The table came from immunoSEQ multiplex PCR; TCRdb's copy has only in-frame clones and leaves some out. The sample includes 93,000 or so clones, approximately 89% of them seen just once. The specimen was peripheral blood, collected on day 0 of AZD1222 vaccination. The receptors stem from an adult in good health. CDR3s include the opening cysteine and the closing phenylalanine or tryptophan. A D gene is named only where the DNA matches it firmly. Expanded clones get a size class; other rows say once, few or many, or leave the size out.

d_call,j_call,v_call,clone_size,cdr3_aa,cdr3_nt
NA,TRBJ2-1,TRBV10-3,NA,CAISESGQKVSGNEQFF,TGTGCCATCAGTGAGTCCGGACAGAAGGTCTCTGGCAATGAGCAGTTCTTC
NA,TRBJ2-3,TRBV7-2,NA,CASSFRGRGDTQYF,TGTGCCAGCAGCTTTCGGGGGAGAGGAGATACGCAGTATTTT
NA,TRBJ2-1,TRBV19,NA,CASSKPPGLNSPEQFF,TGTGCCAGTAGTAAACCCCCGGGACTGAATTCTCCTGAGCAGTTCTTC
TRBD1,TRBJ2-1,TRBV5-4,NA,CASSSSGGRSYNEQFF,TGTGCCAGCAGCTCGTCAGGGGGAAGGTCCTACAATGAGCAGTTCTTC
TRBD1,TRBJ1-2,TRBV15,NA,CATSRGGQEANYGYTF,TGTGCCACCAGCAGAGGGGGACAGGAGGCTAACTATGGCTACACCTTC
TRBD1,TRBJ1-1,TRBV28,once,CASSSGQGGTEAFF,TGTGCCAGCAGTTCAGGACAGGGTGGTACTGAAGCTTTCTTT
NA,TRBJ1-1,TRBV28,few,CASTKPGGDEAFF,TGTGCCAGCACTAAACCTGGGGGTGATGAAGCTTTCTTT
TRBD2,TRBJ2-1,TRBV10-2,few,CASNVGRAAYNEQFF,TGCGCCAGCAACGTCGGGAGGGCCGCCTACAATGAGCAGTTCTTC
NA,TRBJ1-2,TRBV12-3/TRBV12-4,NA,CASSLPSNYGYTF,TGTGCCAGCAGCTTGCCTTCAAACTATGGCTACACCTTC
NA,TRBJ1-6,TRBV6-5,NA,CASSWGREVYNSPLHF,TGTGCCAGCAGTTGGGGGAGGGAGGTTTATAATTCACCCCTCCACTTT
TRBD1,TRBJ1-5,TRBV6-6,NA,CASSLQGAGGINQPQHF,TGTGCCAGCAGTCTACAGGGGGCCGGTGGTATAAATCAGCCCCAGCATTTT
NA,TRBJ1-1,TRBV6-2/TRBV6-3,NA,CASSYSGRVATEAFF,TGTGCCAGCAGTTACTCCGGCAGGGTGGCCACTGAAGCTTTCTTT
NA,TRBJ2-7,TRBV29-1,NA,CSVGGQRYEQYF,TGCAGCGTGGGGGGACAGCGCTACGAGCAGTACTTC
TRBD2,TRBJ2-7,TRBV27,NA,CASSISISGLAYEQYF,TGTGCCAGCAGTATTTCGATTAGCGGGCTTGCCTACGAGCAGTACTTC
TRBD1,TRBJ2-7,TRBV4-3,NA,CASSPDRAREQYF,TGCGCCAGCAGCCCAGACAGGGCGCGAGAGCAGTACTTC
TRBD1,TRBJ1-4,TRBV4-3,NA,CASSLGRGLEKLFF,TGCGCCAGCAGCTTGGGCAGGGGGCTTGAAAAACTGTTTTTT
NA,TRBJ2-7,TRBV5-1,NA,CASSDQRTIEQYF,TGCGCCAGCAGCGATCAACGGACGATCGAGCAGTACTTC
NA,TRBJ1-6,TRBV6-4,NA,CASSEDRYNSPLHF,TGTGCCAGCAGTGAGGACAGATATAATTCACCCCTCCACTTT
TRBD1,TRBJ2-7,TRBV19,NA,CASRVEGQGHEQYF,TGTGCCAGTAGAGTGGAGGGACAGGGCCACGAGCAGTACTTC
NA,TRBJ2-7,TRBV11-1,NA,CASSFQRGAGEQYF,TGTGCCAGCAGCTTTCAGCGAGGGGCCGGGGAGCAGTACTTC
NA,TRBJ1-2,TRBV7-2,NA,CASSERPALNYGYTF,TGTGCCAGCAGCGAACGGCCCGCTCTCAACTATGGCTACACCTTC
NA,TRBJ2-2,TRBV7-9,NA,CASSPLPPGANTGELFF,TGTGCCAGCAGCCCGCTCCCCCCAGGGGCGAACACCGGGGAGCTGTTTTTT
NA,TRBJ2-3,TRBV4-2,NA,CASSRTAARWGSVDTQYF,TGTGCCAGCAGCCGAACCGCGGCCCGGTGGGGGAGTGTAGATACGCAGTATTTT